This T cell receptor (beta chain) comes out of a study of human T cells and chemical hapten exposure. Study findings and constraints: Expanded TCRs made up significantly more big CDR3 similarity clusters than controls did.

The germline CDR1 and CDR2 sequences are LGHDT and YNNKEL (reference sequence). The CDR3 runs to 14 residues. J gave up 4 bases and V 4 bases, and 6 bases lay outside the gene matches. This clonotype has only a few counts. Its antigen remains unknown. Attachment of unique molecular identifiers to individual cDNA molecules was performed in the library. TCRdb ran MiXCR on the RACE reads and lists one entry per CDR3 protein. The sample records some 110,000 distinct CDR3 sequences, under 40% being singletons. Time point given: patch test 3, about 24 weeks after DPC sensitization. Treatment noted: therapeutic diphenylcyclopropenone sensitization with weekly scalp DPC.

This chain links TRBV3-1 with TRBJ1-2, with TRBD1 matching over 7 bases. This clonotype originated in a man aged 35-49 years with alopecia areata. Some clones in this sample may be carry-over from other donors' samples. This specimen was whole blood, taken in connection with sensitization to the hapten diphenylcyclopropenone (DPC). The CDR3 loop is CASSPDRDGYGYTF. In nucleotides, the CDR3 is TGTGCCAGCAGCCCCGACAGGGACGGCTATGGCTACACCTTC.